The 3 T cell receptor beta chains listed next were all sequenced from one sample in a study of blood T cell repertoires in COVID-19. Profiled with immunoSEQ multiplex PCR; TCRdb holds only in-frame clones, not every one. The sample includes approximately 210,000 clones, more than 80% of them seen just once. Sequenced: peripheral blood. The source of these receptors is a woman of 80 years or more with COVID-19, enrolled during active disease.

The V and J genes are TRBV5-1 and TRBJ2-5, with TRBD1 as a possible D gene (5 bases). This CDR3 has 17 residues. CDR1 and CDR2 from the germline V gene are SGHRS and YFSETQ. With 1 base removed from V and 2 bases from J, the gap between germline ends came to 18 bases. CDR3 loop: CASSLPTDRTKQETQYF. In nucleotides, the CDR3 is TGCGCCAGCAGCTTGCCGACAGATAGAACAAAGCAAGAGACCCAGTACTTC.

The V gene is TRBV25-1, the J gene TRBJ2-3; D ambiguous. CDR1 is MGHDK, CDR2 SYGVNS, per germline. The CDR3 length is 14 residues. The V gene lost 4 bases and the J gene lost 2 bases, with 10 bases spanning the gap. The CDR3 sequence is CASSGPVSTDTQYF. In nucleotides, the CDR3 is TGTGCCAGCAGTGGGCCAGTCTCCACAGATACGCAGTATTTT.

This clone was counted between two and nine times. The rearrangement joins TRBV2 to TRBJ2-2, with D maybe TRBD1 (6 bases). The V and J ends lost 11 bases and 6 bases respectively, with 19 bases between them. CDR1 and CDR2 from the germline V gene are SNHLY and FYNNEI. The CDR3 covers 14 residues. Written as DNA, the CDR3 is TGTGCCGGAAAGGACAGAGTTTCACCCGGGGAGCTGTTTTTT. Amino acid sequence: CAGKDRVSPGELFF.